One and the same sample provided the 13 T cell receptor beta chains below, sequenced in a study of cytomegalovirus exposure and HLA in healthy donors. The PCR made use of 60 Vbeta and 13 Jbeta primers. Some clones are missing from TCRdb's copy, which holds only in-frame ones; the method was immunoSEQ multiplex PCR. The sample has 150,000 to 200,000 clones; approximately 83% are singletons. Sequences were obtained from PBMCs. The origin of the receptors is a man aged 18 to 29 in good health and CMV-seropositive.

This clone is a singleton in its sample. The J gene is TRBJ2-1, the V gene TRBV5-1; no definite D call. The CDR3 runs 13 residues. Trimming stripped 2 bases from V and 4 bases from J, with 7 bases between. From germline, CDR1 is SGHRS and CDR2 YFSETQ. The CDR3 coding sequence is TGCGCCAGCAGCTTATCCATTTACAATGAGCAGTTCTTC. Amino acid sequence: CASSLSIYNEQFF.

The chain is built from TRBV30 and TRBJ2-1; 15 bases line up with TRBD2. V lost 0 bases to trimming and J lost 9 bases; unmatched junction nucleotides: 6. Germline loops: CDR1 GTSNPN, CDR2 SVGIG (reference sequence). The CDR3 is made up of 16 amino acids. The CDR3 spells CAWSVQRTSGGGEQFF. The CDR3 bases are TGTGCCTGGAGTGTACAGAGGACTAGCGGGGGGGGTGAGCAGTTCTTC. Full variable domain (remainder filled in from reference TRBV30 and TRBJ2-1): SQTIHQWPATLVQPVGSPLSLECTVEGTSNPNLYWYRQAAGRGLQLLFYSVGIGQISSEVPQNLSASRPQDRQFILSSKKLLLSDSGFYLCAWSVQRTSGGGEQFFGPGTRLTVL.

J is TRBJ2-5 and V is TRBV29-1; 7 bases are a match to TRBD1. Germline lookup yields CDR1 SQVTM and CDR2 ANQGSEA. The CDR3 spans 12 residues. The V and J ends lost 2 bases and 4 bases, in that order; junction bases with no gene match: 1. The CDR3: CSVEKGAETQYF. CDR3 nucleotides: TGCAGCGTTGAAAAGGGGGCAGAGACCCAGTACTTC.

The V call is TRBV27, the J call TRBJ1-2; tentative D call: TRBD1 (5 bases). The germline V gene encodes CDR1 MNHEY and CDR2 SMNVEV (reference sequence). Between the trimmed V and J ends, which lost 9 bases and 5 bases, there was a span of 22 bases. CDR3 length equals 15 residues. This chain's CDR3 is CASRTWGGTGYGYTF. CDR3 sequence (DNA): TGTGCCAGTCGTACCTGGGGGGGGACGGGGTATGGCTACACCTTC.

The J gene is TRBJ2-3, the V gene TRBV11-2; TRBD2 matches 7 bases. This CDR3 has 16 amino acids. After removal of 5 bases from V and 4 bases from J, the junction contained 12 bases not matched to a gene. Germline V CDR1 and CDR2: SGHAT, FQNNGV. CDR3 DNA sequence: TGTGCCAGCAGCCGAGGGGCGGGGGTTCCTCCAGATACGCAGTATTTT. It encodes CASSRGAGVPPDTQYF.

V usage is TRBV5-6 and J usage is TRBJ2-7; TRBD1 might be the D (5 bases). The germline V and J ends were trimmed by 4 bases and 6 bases, with 11 bases remaining between them. The length of the CDR3 is 12 residues. Germline V CDR1 and CDR2: SGHDT, YYEEEE. The CDR3 loop is CASSNLRGEQYF. In DNA form, the CDR3 reads TGTGCCAGCAGCAATTTAAGGGGCGAGCAGTACTTC.

The chain carries TRBV19 and TRBJ2-1; 12 nucleotides align to TRBD2. The CDR3 has 17 amino acids. CDR1 and CDR2 from the germline V gene are LNHDA and SQIVND (reference sequence). V lost 6 bases to trimming and J lost 9 bases; unmatched junction nucleotides: 15. CDR3 loop: CASSGTSGQPIRGEQFF. The CDR3 region has the DNA TGTGCCAGTAGCGGGACTAGCGGGCAACCGATACGGGGTGAGCAGTTCTTC.

This rearrangement joins TRBV4-3 to TRBJ1-2; 9 bases agree with TRBD1. The V gene end was trimmed by 4 bases and the J gene end by 3 bases; junction bases not matched to a gene: 9. This CDR3 contains 16 residues. CDR1 is LGHNA, CDR2 YSLEER, per germline. The CDR3, as DNA: TGCGCCAGCAGCCTCGGCCGACAGGGGGTCCACTATGGCTACACCTTC. Translated: CASSLGRQGVHYGYTF.

This chain links TRBV11-2 with TRBJ2-7, with TRBD1 matching 12 bases. CDR3 length: 16 amino acids. Germline CDR1 is SGHAT and CDR2 is FQNNGV. V shed 5 bases and J 1 base; nucleotides not matched to a gene: 6. The DNA of the CDR3 is TGTGCCAGCAGCCCGGGACAGGGGGCAAAATCCTACGAGCAGTACTTC. It codes for CASSPGQGAKSYEQYF.

This sequence joins TRBV7-8 and TRBJ2-3; a weak D match, TRBD1 (5 bases). This CDR3 spans 16 amino acids. V lost 3 bases and J lost 2, with 15 bases in between. The germline CDR1 and CDR2 sequences are SGHVS and FQNEAQ. In DNA form, the CDR3 reads TGTGCCAGCAGCTTGGTTATTGACAGACCCACAGATACGCAGTATTTT. Its protein is CASSLVIDRPTDTQYF.

The CDR3 protein is CASTKGGSGNTIYF. The CDR3 bases are TGTGCCAGCACCAAAGGGGGCTCTGGAAACACCATATATTTT. This chain links TRBV7-9 with TRBJ1-3; possibly TRBD1 for D (6 bases). From germline, CDR1 is SEHNR and CDR2 FQNEAQ (reference sequence). The CDR3 extends over 14 amino acids. Trimming shortened V by 7 bases and J by 0 bases, and 10 bases separated the two germline ends.

The V gene is TRBV4-3, the J gene TRBJ2-3; 13 positions match TRBD2. The V gene end was trimmed by 0 bases and the J gene end by 4 bases; junction bases not matched to a gene: 1. This CDR3 contains 16 residues. The germline V gene encodes CDR1 LGHNA and CDR2 YSLEER. CDR3: CASSQELAGGSDTQYF. The CDR3 coding sequence is TGCGCCAGCAGCCAAGAACTAGCGGGGGGGTCAGATACGCAGTATTTT.

This chain's CDR3 is CAWSRQGATGNTIYF. The CDR3 DNA reads TGTGCCTGGAGTAGACAGGGTGCCACTGGAAACACCATATATTTT. J is TRBJ1-3 and V is TRBV30; TRBD1 aligns across 7 bases. From germline, CDR1 is GTSNPN and CDR2 SVGIG (reference sequence). This CDR3 region has 15 residues. J lost 2 bases, V lost 2 bases, and 6 bases had no gene match.